A single sample gave rise to the 27 T cell receptor beta chains below, sequenced in a study of OX40 agonist ivuxolimab in advanced cancers. Clones were sequenced by immunoSEQ multiplex PCR, and TCRdb holds only the in-frame ones, with some missing. Here the sample spans 78,000 or so clones, around 94% being singletons. The sample here was CD4+ or CD8+ T cells sorted from blood, taken in a trial of the OX40 agonist ivuxolimab. The receptors were gathered from an adult with an advanced solid tumor such as melanoma, head and neck, liver or kidney cancer.

The chain recombines TRBV4-2 with TRBJ2-1; D is possibly TRBD1 or TRBD2 (6 bases each). CDR3 size: 16 residues. V was cut by 0 bases and J by 4 bases, with 13 bases left in between. CDR1 and CDR2 (germline): LGHNA, YNFKEQ. CDR3: CASSQEGQGRYNEQFF. The CDR3 nucleotides are TGTGCCAGCAGCCAAGAAGGTCAGGGGAGGTACAATGAGCAGTTCTTC.

The chain employs TRBV6-6 and TRBJ1-5, with D perhaps matching TRBD1 (6 bases). The V gene's germline CDR1 is MNHNY and CDR2 SVGAGI (reference sequence). The ends were cut back, 8 bases at V and 9 bases at J, with 17 bases in the middle. CDR3 size: 13 residues. The CDR3 sequence is CASGADSFRPQHF. For the CDR3, the DNA is TGTGCCAGCGGGGCGGACAGTTTTAGGCCCCAGCATTTT.

This clone was counted a single time. The chain has TRBV5-8 and TRBJ2-3; TRBD2 matches at 13 bases. Looked up from germline, CDR1 is SGHTS and CDR2 is YDEGEE. V shed 4 bases and J 2 bases; nucleotides not matched to a gene: 4. The CDR3 has 16 residues. The CDR3 DNA sequence: TGTGCCAGCAGCCCGGGACTAGCGGGGCCCACAGATACGCAGTATTTT. Its translation: CASSPGLAGPTDTQYF.

V gene TRBV6-4 combines with J gene TRBJ1-6; 7 positions match TRBD1. Germline assignment: CDR1 MRHNA and CDR2 SNTAGT. The CDR3 consists of 15 residues. J lost 7 bases, V lost 4 bases, and 7 bases had no gene match. CDR3 protein: CASSASTGRNSPLHF. CDR3 in DNA: TGTGCCAGCAGTGCCTCGACAGGGCGGAATTCACCCCTCCACTTT.

CDR3 region: CAWSPPNYEQYF. As DNA, the CDR3 is TGTGCCTGGAGCCCGCCTAACTACGAGCAGTACTTC. The chain recombines TRBV30 with TRBJ2-7; D gene uncertain. Germline V gene data show CDR1 as GTSNPN and CDR2 as SVGIG (reference sequence). CDR3 length equals 12 residues. Trimming took 3 bases from V and 3 from J, leaving 9 bases between them.

J is TRBJ1-1 and V is TRBV6-5; 7 bases map to TRBD1. The CDR3 has 14 residues. Unmatched junction bases numbered 0, after V lost 1 base and J lost 1 base. The germline CDR1 and CDR2 sequences are MNHEY and SVGAGI. The CDR3 DNA follows: TGTGCCAGCAGTTACTACAGGGGGAACACTGAAGCTTTCTTT. It yields the protein CASSYYRGNTEAFF.

V gene TRBV6-1 combines with J gene TRBJ1-2, with D maybe TRBD1 (5 bases). CDR1 is MNHNS, CDR2 SASEGT, per germline. This CDR3 contains 13 residues. Trimming took 8 bases from V and 6 from J, leaving 16 bases between them. The CDR3, as DNA: TGTGCCAGCCGGGGCGGTTTCGTCCATGGCTACACCTTC. It is translated as CASRGGFVHGYTF.

The V and J genes are TRBV5-4 and TRBJ1-1; 8 bases are a match to TRBD1. The CDR3 runs 13 residues. V shed 4 bases and J 5 bases; nucleotides not matched to a gene: 4. Germline CDR1 and CDR2: SGHNT and YYREEE (reference sequence). CDR3 loop: CASSTDRETEAFF. The CDR3, as DNA: TGTGCCAGCAGCACGGACAGGGAGACTGAAGCTTTCTTT.

V is TRBV7-2 and J is TRBJ2-5, with D uncertain. The CDR3 has 13 residues. Germline CDR1 is SGHTA and CDR2 is FQGNSA. V was trimmed by 1 base and J by 6 bases, leaving 9 bases between them. CDR3 region: CASSLELGKTQYF. In nucleotides, the CDR3 is TGTGCCAGCAGCTTAGAGTTGGGAAAGACCCAGTACTTC. Full variable domain (missing parts from reference TRBV7-2 and TRBJ2-5): GAGVSQSPSNKVTEKGKDVELRCDPISGHTALYWYRQSLGQGLEFLIYFQGNSAPDKSGLPSDRFSAERTGGSVSTLTIQRTQQEDSAVYLCASSLELGKTQYFGPGTRLLVL.

The rearrangement uses TRBV7-9 and TRBJ1-1; D is ambiguous. This CDR3 has 12 residues. CDR1 is SEHNR and CDR2 is FQNEAQ in the germline V gene (reference sequence). Trimming stripped 6 bases from V and 4 bases from J, with 9 bases between. The CDR3, as DNA: TGTGCCAGCAGAAGGTGGGGCACTGAAGCTTTCTTT. Translated, it gives CASRRWGTEAFF.

V gene TRBV9 combines with J gene TRBJ1-2; D is uncertain. Germline-derived CDR1 and CDR2 are SGDLS and YYNGEE. Between the trimmed V and J ends, which lost 0 bases and 0 bases, there was a span of 6 bases. This CDR3 is built from 14 residues. The CDR3 DNA follows: TGTGCCAGCAGCGTAGTAGAAGCTAACTATGGCTACACCTTC. Its protein product is CASSVVEANYGYTF.

The rearrangement links TRBV19 to TRBJ2-7; D not certain. Germline V gives CDR1 LNHDA, CDR2 SQIVND (reference sequence). Trimming removed 8 bases from V and 3 bases from J, with 8 bases in between. The CDR3 contains 11 residues. CDR3 amino acids: CASQNDYEQYF. CDR3 nucleotide sequence: TGTGCCAGTCAGAATGACTACGAGCAGTACTTC. The entire variable domain, with the rest obtained from reference TRBV19 and TRBJ2-7, is as follows: DGGITQSPKYLFRKEGQNVTLSCEQNLNHDAMYWYRQDPGQGLRLIYYSQIVNDFQKGDIAEGYSVSREKKESFPLTVTSAQKNPTAFYLCASQNDYEQYFGPGTRLTVT.

The chain joins TRBV13 to TRBJ2-1; perhaps TRBD1 as D (5 bases). CDR1 PRHDT and CDR2 FYEKMQ come from the germline V gene (reference sequence). V lost 3 bases and J 0 bases, leaving 15 bases between the germline ends. The CDR3 contains 17 residues. CDR3 DNA sequence: TGTGCCAGCAGCTTTTTGGACACCTCCGACTCCTACAATGAGCAGTTCTTC. Amino acids: CASSFLDTSDSYNEQFF.

This clone was picked up a small number of times. The CDR3 DNA sequence: TGTGCCTGGGGAATGACGGTCCAAGAGACCCAGTACTTC. Translating it yields CAWGMTVQETQYF. The chain joins TRBV30 to TRBJ2-5, with D hard to call. V lost 5 bases to trimming and J lost 1 base, with 11 bases between them. Germline CDR1 GTSNPN, CDR2 SVGIG (reference sequence). This CDR3 has 13 residues.

The chain couples TRBV6-6 to TRBJ1-2, with 8 positions matching TRBD1. Germline V gene lookup returns CDR1 MNHNY and CDR2 SVGAGI (reference sequence). The V and J ends lost 0 bases and 7 bases, in that order; junction bases with no gene match: 7. This CDR3 region has 15 residues. Here the CDR3 DNA reads TGTGCCAGCAGTTACTCAGACAGGGGCGCCGTTGGCTACACCTTC. Encoded protein: CASSYSDRGAVGYTF.

The chain uses TRBV5-1 and TRBJ2-7, with 7 bases that match TRBD2. This CDR3 has 15 amino acids. From germline, CDR1 is SGHRS and CDR2 YFSETQ. The V segment lost 3 bases and the J segment 2 bases; nucleotides outside the gene matches: 8. The CDR3 nucleotides read TGCGCCAGCAGCTCCACGGGGGGAGATCCCTACGAGCAGTACTTC. It translates to CASSSTGGDPYEQYF.

V is TRBV6-5 and J is TRBJ1-1; TRBD1 matches 8 bases. J was trimmed by 3 bases and V by 10 bases; bases with no gene match: 10. The germline V gene has CDR1 MNHEY and CDR2 SVGAGI. The CDR3 consists of 14 residues. CDR3 DNA sequence: TGTGCCATCAGGGACAGGCCAGGGGACACTGAAGCTTTCTTT. Protein product: CAIRDRPGDTEAFF.

The rearrangement joins TRBV19 to TRBJ2-6, with D uncertain. Trimming shortened V by 3 bases and J by 3 bases, and 9 bases separated the two germline ends. Per the germline V gene, CDR1 is LNHDA and CDR2 is SQIVND (reference sequence). The CDR3 extends over 15 amino acids. CDR3 sequence (DNA): TGTGCCAGTAGTATGTTTCAAGGTGGGGCCAACGTCCTGACTTTC. The encoded protein is CASSMFQGGANVLTF.

This chain links TRBV7-8 with TRBJ1-1; no definite D call. The CDR3 is 13 amino acids. Trimming removed 4 bases at V and 3 bases at J, with 9 bases between. CDR1 is SGHVS, CDR2 FQNEAQ, per germline. DNA for the CDR3: TGTGCCAGCAGCTCAAACATGTACACTGAAGCTTTCTTT. This gives the protein CASSSNMYTEAFF.

V is TRBV21-1 and J is TRBJ2-7; the listed D gene, TRBD2, was not tested against the DNA. TRBV21-1 is designated a pseudogene. The CDR3 spans 14 residues. Here the CDR3 DNA reads TGTGCCAGCAGCAAAAACCCTCGGGGGGGCGAGCAGTACTTC. Its protein product is CASSKNPRGGEQYF.

The chain combines TRBV4-2 with TRBJ2-2, with 7 nucleotides matching TRBD2. After removal of 0 bases from V and 1 base from J, the junction contained 5 bases not matched to a gene. The CDR3 contains 17 residues. Germline-derived CDR1 and CDR2 are LGHNA and YNFKEQ. Written as DNA, the CDR3 is TGTGCCAGCAGCCAAGATGTGGAGCGGGGGAACACCGGGGAGCTGTTTTTT. Its protein is CASSQDVERGNTGELFF.

The rearrangement uses TRBV15 and TRBJ1-2, with 8 bases aligning to TRBD1. CDR3 length: 18 amino acids. CDR1 is LNHNV and CDR2 is YYDKDF in the germline V gene (reference sequence). Trimming removed 2 bases from V and 7 bases from J; junction bases left unmatched: 18. Written as DNA, the CDR3 is TGTGCCACCAGCAGACCCCGATTCCTGGGACAGGATAGATCTGGCTACACCTTC. As protein: CATSRPRFLGQDRSGYTF.

This chain connects TRBV4-2 to TRBJ2-1, with 8 bases identical to TRBD2. Looked up from germline, CDR1 is LGHNA and CDR2 is YNFKEQ. V shed 4 bases, J shed 5 bases, and the junction held 7 bases outside the gene matches. This CDR3 is built from 15 residues. The CDR3: CASSRREEEDNEQFF. DNA for the CDR3: TGTGCCAGCAGCCGGCGGGAGGAAGAGGACAATGAGCAGTTCTTC.

The rearrangement links TRBV18 to TRBJ1-4; TRBD1 agrees at 9 bases. Per germline, CDR1 KGHSH and CDR2 LQKENI. The CDR3 contains 13 residues. V lost 4 bases, J lost 7 bases, and 1 base stayed unmatched. The CDR3 nucleotides are TGTGCCAGCTCACGGGACAGGGTTGAAAAACTGTTTTTT. This translates into CASSRDRVEKLFF.

This clone turned up a few times. The gene calls are TRBV5-1 and TRBJ1-2, with D possibly matching TRBD1 (6 bases). Germline V lookup: CDR1 SGHRS, CDR2 YFSETQ. The CDR3 contains 13 residues. V was trimmed by 2 bases and J by 7 bases, leaving 12 bases between them. The CDR3, as DNA: TGCGCCAGCAGCTTAGCACAGGGAGGTGGCTACACCTTC. This sequence encodes CASSLAQGGGYTF.

This clone was observed once. J is TRBJ1-4 and V is TRBV2, with D maybe TRBD1 (5 bases). Trimming cost V 6 bases and J 8 bases, with 16 bases left between them. This CDR3 comprises 14 residues. CDR1 SNHLY and CDR2 FYNNEI come from the germline V gene. CDR3 sequence: CASSSGTTGEKLFF. CDR3 nucleotide sequence: TGTGCCAGCAGCTCCGGGACGACTGGGGAAAAACTGTTTTTT.

The chain recombines TRBV5-1 with TRBJ1-4; 11 bases match TRBD1. Per germline, CDR1 SGHRS and CDR2 YFSETQ. V trimming: 4 bases; J trimming: 7 bases; junction bases outside the gene matches: 9. CDR3 length: 16 amino acids. The CDR3 sequence is CASSRRTGGEGEKLFF. In DNA, the CDR3 is TGCGCCAGCAGCCGCCGGACAGGGGGCGAAGGTGAAAAACTGTTTTTT.